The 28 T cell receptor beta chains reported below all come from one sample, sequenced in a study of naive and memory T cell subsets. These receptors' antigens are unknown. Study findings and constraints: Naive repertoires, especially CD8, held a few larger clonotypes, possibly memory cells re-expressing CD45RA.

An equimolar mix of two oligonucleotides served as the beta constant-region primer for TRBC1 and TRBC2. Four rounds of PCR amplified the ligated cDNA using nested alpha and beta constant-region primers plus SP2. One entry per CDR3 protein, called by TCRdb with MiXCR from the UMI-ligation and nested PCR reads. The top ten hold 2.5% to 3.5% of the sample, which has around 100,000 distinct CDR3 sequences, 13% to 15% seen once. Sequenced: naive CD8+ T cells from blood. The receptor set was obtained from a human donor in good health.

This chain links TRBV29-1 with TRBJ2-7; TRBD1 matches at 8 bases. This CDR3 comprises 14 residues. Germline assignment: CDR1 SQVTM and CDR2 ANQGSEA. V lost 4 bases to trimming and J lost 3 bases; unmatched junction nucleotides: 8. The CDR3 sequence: CSVGGTGQGYEQYF. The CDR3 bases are TGCAGCGTTGGGGGTACAGGACAGGGCTACGAGCAGTACTTC.

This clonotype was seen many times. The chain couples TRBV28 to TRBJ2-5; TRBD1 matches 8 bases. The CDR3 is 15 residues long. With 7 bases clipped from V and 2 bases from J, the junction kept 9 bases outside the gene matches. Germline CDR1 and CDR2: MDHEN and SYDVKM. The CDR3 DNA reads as TGTGCCAGCACCCGAGGGTACAGGGGGCAAGAGACCCAGTACTTC. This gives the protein CASTRGYRGQETQYF.

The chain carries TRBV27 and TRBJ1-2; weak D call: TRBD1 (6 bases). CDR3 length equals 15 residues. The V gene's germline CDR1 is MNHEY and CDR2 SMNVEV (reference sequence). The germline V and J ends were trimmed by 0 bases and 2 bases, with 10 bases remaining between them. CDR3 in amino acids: CASSLSRTANYGYTF. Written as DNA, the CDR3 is TGTGCCAGCAGTTTATCGAGGACAGCCAACTATGGCTACACCTTC.

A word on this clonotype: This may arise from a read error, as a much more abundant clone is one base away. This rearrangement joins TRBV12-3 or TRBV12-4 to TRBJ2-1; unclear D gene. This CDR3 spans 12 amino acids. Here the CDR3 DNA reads TGTGGCAGCAGTTTGGATTCCATAGAGCAGTTCTTC. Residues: CGSSLDSIEQFF.

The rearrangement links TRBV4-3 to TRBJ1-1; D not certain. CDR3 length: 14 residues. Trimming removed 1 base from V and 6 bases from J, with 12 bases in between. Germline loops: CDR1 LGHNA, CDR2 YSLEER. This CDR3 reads CASSQVAGGAEAFF. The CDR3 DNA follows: TGCGCCAGCAGCCAAGTCGCGGGAGGAGCTGAAGCTTTCTTT.

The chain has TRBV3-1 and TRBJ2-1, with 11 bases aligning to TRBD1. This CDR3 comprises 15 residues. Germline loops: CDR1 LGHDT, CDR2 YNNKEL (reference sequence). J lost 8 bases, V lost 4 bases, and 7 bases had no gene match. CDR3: CASSLRDRGIDEQFF. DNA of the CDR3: TGTGCCAGCAGCCTACGGGACAGGGGGATCGATGAGCAGTTCTTC.

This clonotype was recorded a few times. The CDR3: CSARLGYNSPLHF. CDR3 in DNA: TGCAGTGCTAGACTGGGCTATAATTCACCCCTCCACTTT. This sequence joins TRBV20-1 and TRBJ1-6; D not certain. This CDR3 is 13 amino acids long. Germline-derived CDR1 and CDR2 are DFQATT and SNEGSKA (reference sequence). V lost 2 bases, J lost 3 bases, and 5 bases lay in between.

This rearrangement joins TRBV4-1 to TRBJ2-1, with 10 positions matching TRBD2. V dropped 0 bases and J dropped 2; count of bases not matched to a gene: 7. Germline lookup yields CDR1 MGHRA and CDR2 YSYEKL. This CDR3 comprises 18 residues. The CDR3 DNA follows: TGCGCCAGCAGCCAAGACCTCTTCACTAGCGGGACCTACAATGAGCAGTTCTTC. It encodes CASSQDLFTSGTYNEQFF.

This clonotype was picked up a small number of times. The CDR3 DNA is TGTGCCAGCAGTTACTCGATTGGGGCCGAGGACGAGCAGTACTTC. Translated, it gives CASSYSIGAEDEQYF. The chain uses TRBV6-2 or TRBV6-3 and TRBJ2-7; maybe TRBD1 (5 bases). Per germline, CDR1 MNHEY and CDR2 SVGEGT. The ends were cut back, 0 bases at V and 5 bases at J, with 14 bases in the middle. CDR3 size: 15 residues.

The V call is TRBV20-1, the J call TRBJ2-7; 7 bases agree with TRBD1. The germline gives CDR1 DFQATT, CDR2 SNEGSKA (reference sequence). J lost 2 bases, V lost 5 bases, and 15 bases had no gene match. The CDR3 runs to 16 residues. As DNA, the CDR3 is TGCAGTGCTCCCGCCTTTCCGAGGGGGCAACCCTACGAGCAGTACTTC. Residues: CSAPAFPRGQPYEQYF.

CDR3 protein: CASSSTATEAFF. CDR3 bases: TGTGCCAGCAGTTCGACAGCCACTGAAGCTTTCTTT. This sequence joins TRBV12-3 or TRBV12-4 and TRBJ1-1; weak D call: TRBD1 (5 bases). Between the trimmed V and J ends, which lost 4 bases and 4 bases, there was a span of 7 bases. This CDR3 has 12 amino acids.

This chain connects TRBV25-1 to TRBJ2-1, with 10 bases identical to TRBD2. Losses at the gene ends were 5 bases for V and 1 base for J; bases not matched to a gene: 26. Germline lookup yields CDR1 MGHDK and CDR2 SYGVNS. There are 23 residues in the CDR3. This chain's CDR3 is CASSLTPGAGPSGSSMSYNEQFF. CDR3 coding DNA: TGTGCCAGCAGTCTCACCCCAGGAGCTGGGCCTAGCGGGAGTTCTATGTCCTACAATGAGCAGTTCTTC.

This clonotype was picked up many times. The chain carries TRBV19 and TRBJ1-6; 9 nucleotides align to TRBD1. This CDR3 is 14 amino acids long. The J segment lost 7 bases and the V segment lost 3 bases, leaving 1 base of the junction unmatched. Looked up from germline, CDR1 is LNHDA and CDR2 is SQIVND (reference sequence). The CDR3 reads CASSIGQGNSPLHF. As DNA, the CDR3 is TGTGCCAGTAGTATCGGACAGGGGAATTCACCCCTCCACTTT.

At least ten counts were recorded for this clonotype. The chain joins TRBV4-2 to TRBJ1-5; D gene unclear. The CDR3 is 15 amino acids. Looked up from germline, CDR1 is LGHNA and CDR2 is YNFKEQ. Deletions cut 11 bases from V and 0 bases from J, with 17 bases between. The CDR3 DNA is TGTGCCCCTACTATAATGGGGAATAGCAATCAGCCCCAGCATTTT. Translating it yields CAPTIMGNSNQPQHF.

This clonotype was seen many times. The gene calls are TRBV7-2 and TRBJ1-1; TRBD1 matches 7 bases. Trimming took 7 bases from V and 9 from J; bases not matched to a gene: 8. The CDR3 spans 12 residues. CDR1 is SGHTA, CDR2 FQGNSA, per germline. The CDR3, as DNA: TGTGCCAGCACCCTTGACAGGGAGAAAGCTTTCTTT. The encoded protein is CASTLDREKAFF.

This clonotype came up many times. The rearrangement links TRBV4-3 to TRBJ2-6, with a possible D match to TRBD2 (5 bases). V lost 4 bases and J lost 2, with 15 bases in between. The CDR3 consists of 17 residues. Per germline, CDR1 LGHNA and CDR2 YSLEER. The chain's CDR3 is CASSPPPAGAGANVLTF. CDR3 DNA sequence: TGCGCCAGCAGCCCACCCCCGGCCGGGGCTGGGGCCAACGTCCTGACTTTC.

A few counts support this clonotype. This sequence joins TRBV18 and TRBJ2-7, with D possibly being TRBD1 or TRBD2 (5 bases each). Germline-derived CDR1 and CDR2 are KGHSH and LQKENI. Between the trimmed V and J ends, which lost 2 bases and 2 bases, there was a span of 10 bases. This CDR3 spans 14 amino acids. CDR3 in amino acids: CASSPGTIPYEQYF. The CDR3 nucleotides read TGTGCCAGCTCACCAGGGACCATACCCTACGAGCAGTACTTC.

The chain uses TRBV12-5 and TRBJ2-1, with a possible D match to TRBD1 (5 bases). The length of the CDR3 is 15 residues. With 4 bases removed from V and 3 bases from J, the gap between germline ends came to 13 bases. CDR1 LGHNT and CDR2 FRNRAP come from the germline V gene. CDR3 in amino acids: CASGSPGRDYNEQFF. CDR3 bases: TGTGCTAGTGGTTCCCCCGGCAGGGACTACAATGAGCAGTTCTTC.

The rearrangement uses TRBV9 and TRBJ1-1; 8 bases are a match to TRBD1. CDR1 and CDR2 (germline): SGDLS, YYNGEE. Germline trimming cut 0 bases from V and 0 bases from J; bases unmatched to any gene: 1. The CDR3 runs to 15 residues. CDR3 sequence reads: CASSVEDRVNTEAFF. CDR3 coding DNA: TGTGCCAGCAGCGTAGAGGACAGGGTGAACACTGAAGCTTTCTTT.

The CDR3 DNA follows: TGCAGTGCTAGCAGGTTGCCCGGGGAGCTGTTTTTT. This gives the protein CSASRLPGELFF. The chain employs TRBV20-1 and TRBJ2-2; D gene uncertain. Trimming shortened V by 3 bases and J by 6 bases, and 8 bases separated the two germline ends. Germline V CDR1 and CDR2: DFQATT, SNEGSKA (reference sequence). This CDR3 has 12 residues.

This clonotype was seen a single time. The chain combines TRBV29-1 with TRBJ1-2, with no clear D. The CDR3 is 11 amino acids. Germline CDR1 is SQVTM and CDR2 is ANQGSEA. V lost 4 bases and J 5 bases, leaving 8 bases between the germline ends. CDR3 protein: CSVVTEYGYTF. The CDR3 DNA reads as TGCAGCGTTGTTACGGAGTATGGCTACACCTTC.

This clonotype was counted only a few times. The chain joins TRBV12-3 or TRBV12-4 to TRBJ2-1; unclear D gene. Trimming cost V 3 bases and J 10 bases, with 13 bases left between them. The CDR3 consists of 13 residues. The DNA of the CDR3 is TGTGCCAGCAGTTTGGGCGCGTCAACGGAGCAGTTCTTC. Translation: CASSLGASTEQFF.

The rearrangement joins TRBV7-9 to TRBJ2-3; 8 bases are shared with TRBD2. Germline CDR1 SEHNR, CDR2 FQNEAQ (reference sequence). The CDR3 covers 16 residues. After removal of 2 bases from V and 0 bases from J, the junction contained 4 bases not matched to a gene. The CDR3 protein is CASSLLGGGSTDTQYF. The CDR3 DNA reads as TGTGCCAGCAGCTTACTCGGCGGGGGGAGCACAGATACGCAGTATTTT.

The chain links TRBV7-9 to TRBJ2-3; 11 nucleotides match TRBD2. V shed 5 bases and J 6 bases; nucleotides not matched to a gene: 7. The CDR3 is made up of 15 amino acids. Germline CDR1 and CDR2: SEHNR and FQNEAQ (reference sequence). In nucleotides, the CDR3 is TGTGCCAGCAGCCACGGGACTAGCGGCGGGGATACGCAGTATTTT. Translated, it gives CASSHGTSGGDTQYF.

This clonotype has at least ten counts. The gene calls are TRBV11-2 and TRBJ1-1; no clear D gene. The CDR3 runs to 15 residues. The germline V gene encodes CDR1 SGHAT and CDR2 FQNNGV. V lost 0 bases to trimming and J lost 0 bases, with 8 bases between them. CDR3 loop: CASSLDEEMNTEAFF. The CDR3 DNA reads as TGTGCCAGCAGCTTAGATGAGGAAATGAACACTGAAGCTTTCTTT.

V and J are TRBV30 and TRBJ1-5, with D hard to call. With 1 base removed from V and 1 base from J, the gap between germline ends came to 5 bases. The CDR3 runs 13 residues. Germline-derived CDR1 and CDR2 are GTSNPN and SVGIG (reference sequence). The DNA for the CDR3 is TGTGCCTGGAGTGCCGGAAGCAATCAGCCCCAGCATTTT. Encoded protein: CAWSAGSNQPQHF.

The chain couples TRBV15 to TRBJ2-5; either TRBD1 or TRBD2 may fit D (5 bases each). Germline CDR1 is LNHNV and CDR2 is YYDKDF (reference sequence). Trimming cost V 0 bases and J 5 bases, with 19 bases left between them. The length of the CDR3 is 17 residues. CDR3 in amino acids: CATSRDPRGPSSETQYF. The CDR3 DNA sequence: TGTGCCACCAGCAGAGATCCCCGGGGACCATCGAGCGAGACCCAGTACTTC.

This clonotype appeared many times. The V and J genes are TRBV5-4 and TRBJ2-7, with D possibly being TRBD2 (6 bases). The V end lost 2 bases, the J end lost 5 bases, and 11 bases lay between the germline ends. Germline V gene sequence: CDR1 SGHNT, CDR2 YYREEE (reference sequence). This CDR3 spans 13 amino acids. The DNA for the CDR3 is TGTGCCAGCAGCTTTTCAGGGAGGCACGAGCAGTACTTC. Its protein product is CASSFSGRHEQYF.